This T cell receptor beta chain was retrieved from a study of blood T cell repertoires in COVID-19. In the study overall: COVID-19 samples, acute and convalescent, were from the United States, Italy and Spain. T cells, B-cell-depleted T cells, or PBMCs supplied cDNA or gDNA.

Authors' methods: How many nucleated cells were present was estimated from reference gene primer amplification. Sequencing used immunoSEQ multiplex PCR; TCRdb keeps in-frame clones, though not all of them. V and J calls and clone size are copied from that table; D and trimming were computed from the DNA. This table holds roughly 200,000 clones, around 85% found once. The CDR3 has 14 amino acids. V lost 7 bases, J lost 6 bases, and 6 bases stayed unmatched. Looked up from germline, CDR1 is SGHDN and CDR2 is FVKESK. Followed longitudinally, the Seattle patients had been enrolled during active infection. There are a few counts of this clone.

This receptor was obtained from a person aged 70 to 85 with COVID-19, enrolled during active disease. The sample was peripheral blood. The rearrangement uses TRBV14 and TRBJ2-1; TRBD2 agrees at 10 bases. CDR3 region: CASKSSGRGNEQFF. Written as DNA, the CDR3 is TGTGCCAGCAAATCTAGCGGGAGAGGCAATGAGCAGTTCTTC.